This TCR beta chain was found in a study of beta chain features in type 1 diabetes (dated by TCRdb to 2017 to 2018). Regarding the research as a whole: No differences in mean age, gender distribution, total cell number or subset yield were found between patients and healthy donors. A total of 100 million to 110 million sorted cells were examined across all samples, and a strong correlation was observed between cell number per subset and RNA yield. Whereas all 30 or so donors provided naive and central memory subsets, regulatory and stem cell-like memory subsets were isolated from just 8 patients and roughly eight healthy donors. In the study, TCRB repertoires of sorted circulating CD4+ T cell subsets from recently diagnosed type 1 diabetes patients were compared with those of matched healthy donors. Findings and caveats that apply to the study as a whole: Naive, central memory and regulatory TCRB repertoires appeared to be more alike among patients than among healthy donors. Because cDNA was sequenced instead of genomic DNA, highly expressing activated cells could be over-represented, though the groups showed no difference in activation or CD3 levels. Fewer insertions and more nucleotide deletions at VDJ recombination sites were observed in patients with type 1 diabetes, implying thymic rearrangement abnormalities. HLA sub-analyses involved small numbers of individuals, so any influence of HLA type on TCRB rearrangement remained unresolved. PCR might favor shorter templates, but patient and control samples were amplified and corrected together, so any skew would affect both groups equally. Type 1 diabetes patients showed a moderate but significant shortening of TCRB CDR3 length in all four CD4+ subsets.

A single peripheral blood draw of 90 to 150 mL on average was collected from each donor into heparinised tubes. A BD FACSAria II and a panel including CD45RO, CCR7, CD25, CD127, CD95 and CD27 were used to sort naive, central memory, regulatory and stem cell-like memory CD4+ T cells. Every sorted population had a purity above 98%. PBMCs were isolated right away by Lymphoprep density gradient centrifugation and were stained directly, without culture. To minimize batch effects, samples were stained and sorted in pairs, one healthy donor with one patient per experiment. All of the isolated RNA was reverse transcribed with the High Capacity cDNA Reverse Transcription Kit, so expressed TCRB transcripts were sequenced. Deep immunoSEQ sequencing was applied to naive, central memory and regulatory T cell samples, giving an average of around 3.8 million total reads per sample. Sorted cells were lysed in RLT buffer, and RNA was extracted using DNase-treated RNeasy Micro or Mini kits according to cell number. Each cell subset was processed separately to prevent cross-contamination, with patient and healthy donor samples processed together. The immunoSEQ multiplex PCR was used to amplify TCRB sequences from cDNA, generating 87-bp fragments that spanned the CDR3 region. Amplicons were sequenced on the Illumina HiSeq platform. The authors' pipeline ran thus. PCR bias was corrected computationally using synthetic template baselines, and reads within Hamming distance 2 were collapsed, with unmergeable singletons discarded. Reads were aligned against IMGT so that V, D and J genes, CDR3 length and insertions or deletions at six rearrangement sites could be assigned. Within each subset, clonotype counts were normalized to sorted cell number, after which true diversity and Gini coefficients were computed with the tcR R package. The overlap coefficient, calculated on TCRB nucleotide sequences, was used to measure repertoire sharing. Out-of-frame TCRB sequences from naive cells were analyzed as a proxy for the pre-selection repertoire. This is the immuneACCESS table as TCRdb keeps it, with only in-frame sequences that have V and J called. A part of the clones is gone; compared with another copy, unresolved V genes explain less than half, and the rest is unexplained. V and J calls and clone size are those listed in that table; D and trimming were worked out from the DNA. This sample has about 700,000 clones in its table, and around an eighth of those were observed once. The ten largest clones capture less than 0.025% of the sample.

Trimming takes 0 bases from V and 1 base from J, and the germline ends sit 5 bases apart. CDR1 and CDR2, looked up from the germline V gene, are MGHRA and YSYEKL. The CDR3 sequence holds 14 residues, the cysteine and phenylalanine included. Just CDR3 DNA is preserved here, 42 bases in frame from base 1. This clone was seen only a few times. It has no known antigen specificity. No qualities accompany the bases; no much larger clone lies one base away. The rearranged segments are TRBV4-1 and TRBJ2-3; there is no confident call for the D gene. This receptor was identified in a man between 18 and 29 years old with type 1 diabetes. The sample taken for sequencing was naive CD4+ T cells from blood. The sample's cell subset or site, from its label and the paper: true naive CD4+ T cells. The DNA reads TGCGCCAGCAGCCAAGATCCGGGCACAGATACGCAGTATTTT. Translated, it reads CASSQDPGTDTQYF.